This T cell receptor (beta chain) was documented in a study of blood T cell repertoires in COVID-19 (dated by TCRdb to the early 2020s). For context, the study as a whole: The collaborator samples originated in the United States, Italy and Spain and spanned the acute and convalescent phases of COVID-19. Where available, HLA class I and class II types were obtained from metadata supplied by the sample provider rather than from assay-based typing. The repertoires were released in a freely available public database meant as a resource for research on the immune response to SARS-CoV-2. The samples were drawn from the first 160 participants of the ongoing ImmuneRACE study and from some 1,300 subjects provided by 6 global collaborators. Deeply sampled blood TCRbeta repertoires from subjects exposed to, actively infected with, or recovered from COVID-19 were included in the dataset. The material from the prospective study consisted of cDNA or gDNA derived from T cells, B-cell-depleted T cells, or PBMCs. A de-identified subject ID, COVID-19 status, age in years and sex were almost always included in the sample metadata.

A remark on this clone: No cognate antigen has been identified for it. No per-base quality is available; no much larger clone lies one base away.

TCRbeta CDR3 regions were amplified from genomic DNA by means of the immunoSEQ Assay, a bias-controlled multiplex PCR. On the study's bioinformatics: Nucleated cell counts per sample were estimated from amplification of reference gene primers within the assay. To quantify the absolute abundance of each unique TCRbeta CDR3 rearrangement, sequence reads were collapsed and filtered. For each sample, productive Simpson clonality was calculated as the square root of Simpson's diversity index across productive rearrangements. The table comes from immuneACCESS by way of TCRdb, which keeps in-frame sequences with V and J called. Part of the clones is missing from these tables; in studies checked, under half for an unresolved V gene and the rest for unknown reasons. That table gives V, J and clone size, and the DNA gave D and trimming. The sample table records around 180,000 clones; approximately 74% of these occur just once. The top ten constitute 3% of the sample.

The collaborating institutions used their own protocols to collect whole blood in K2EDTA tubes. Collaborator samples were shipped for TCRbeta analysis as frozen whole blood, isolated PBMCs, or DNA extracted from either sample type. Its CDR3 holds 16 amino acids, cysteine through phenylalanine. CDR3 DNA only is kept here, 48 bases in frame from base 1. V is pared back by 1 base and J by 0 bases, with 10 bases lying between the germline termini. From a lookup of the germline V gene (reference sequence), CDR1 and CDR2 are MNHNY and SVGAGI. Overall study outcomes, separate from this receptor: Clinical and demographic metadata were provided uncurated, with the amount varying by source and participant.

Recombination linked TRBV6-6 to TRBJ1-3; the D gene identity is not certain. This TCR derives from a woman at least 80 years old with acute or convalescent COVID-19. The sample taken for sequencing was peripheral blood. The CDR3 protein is CASSYFFSGSGNTIYF. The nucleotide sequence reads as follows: TGTGCCAGCAGTTACTTCTTTTCAGGCTCTGGAAACACCATATATTTT.